The clone carrying this T cell receptor beta chain has more than one count but fewer than ten. The antigen remains undetermined. With 3 bases removed from V and 1 base from J, the gap between germline ends came to 6 bases. The germline gives CDR1 LNHDA, CDR2 SQIVND (reference sequence). There are 13 residues in the CDR3. The data are from a study of cytomegalovirus exposure and HLA in healthy donors. Study-wide background: A later analysis reported the approximately 120 validation repertoires used the same platform as the 550 to 800 first-cohort repertoires.

The study's findings and limits: The tendency of first-cohort TCR clusters to co-occur in the 120 or so validation repertoires was the finding of a later analysis.

The assay was immunoSEQ multiplex PCR, and TCRdb's table has in-frame clones only and misses some. Of approximately 200,000 clones in the sample, approximately 90% were seen once. This receptor was obtained from a woman under 30 in good health and CMV-seronegative. The chain links TRBV19 to TRBJ1-1; D is unresolved. Sequencing used PBMCs. CDR3 DNA: TGTGCCAGTAGTATTTCCGGGAACACTGAAGCTTTCTTT. Translating gives CASSISGNTEAFF.